This T cell receptor (beta chain) stems from a study of early T cells in non-severe SARS-CoV-2 infection. Study-wide background: Bulk RNA from unsorted whole blood was sequenced; chains were unpaired. Study-wide points: Using VDJdb, the matching emphasized anti-spike CD8 responses while missing private and CD4 specificities.

Comments on this clonotype: Its matching antigen is unknown. A much larger clonotype is one base distant, so this may be a read error.

Individual cDNA molecules received unique molecular identifiers. One entry per CDR3 protein, called by TCRdb with MiXCR from the 5' RACE reads. The table includes 45,000 to 55,000 distinct CDR3 sequences, roughly 6.5% detected once. Germline lookup yields CDR1 SGDLS and CDR2 YYNGEE. The CDR3 has 15 residues. The chain has TRBV9 and TRBJ2-5, with D possibly matching TRBD2 (6 bases). The receptor was isolated from an adult who was a healthcare worker with PCR-confirmed SARS-CoV-2 infection or an uninfected control (not recorded which). Sequencing used whole blood. CDR3 loop: CVSSVASGGQETQYF. The CDR3 DNA reads as TGTGTCAGCAGCGTAGCTAGTGGAGGGCAAGAGACCCAGTACTTC.